These 11 T cell receptor beta chains were all obtained from the same sample, sequenced in a study of radiation and T cells in renal cell carcinoma. Documented time point: baseline pretreatment blood. The sample's treatment: 15 Gy SBRT to primary tumor, nephrectomy 4 weeks later. Libraries were prepared by immunoSEQ multiplex PCR; TCRdb keeps only in-frame clonotypes and omits some of them. The profile shows 150,000 or so clones, less than 90% of them singletons. Here the sequenced sample was blood, taken from a patient whose treatment included radiotherapy and nephrectomy. These receptors all come from a woman in her sixties or seventies with renal cell carcinoma.

The rearrangement joins TRBV30 to TRBJ1-1; 8 nucleotides match TRBD1. CDR1 and CDR2 from the germline V gene are GTSNPN and SVGIG (reference sequence). J lost 1 base, V lost 5 bases, and 9 bases had no gene match. There are 15 residues in the CDR3. The CDR3 loop reads CAWGQGSYRNTEAFF. The CDR3 region has the DNA TGTGCCTGGGGACAGGGCTCCTATAGGAACACTGAAGCTTTCTTT.

V usage is TRBV28 and J usage is TRBJ1-2; possible D gene TRBD1, 5 bases. CDR1 is MDHEN and CDR2 is SYDVKM in the germline V gene. The ends were cut back, 5 bases at V and 0 bases at J, with 10 bases in the middle. The CDR3 has 14 residues. For the CDR3, the DNA is TGTGCCAGCAGTCAGGGAAGAGCTAACTATGGCTACACCTTC. Encoded protein: CASSQGRANYGYTF.

This clone was found a few times. This sequence joins TRBV5-4 and TRBJ1-5; D ambiguous. CDR3 length: 15 residues. V lost 0 bases and J 4 bases, leaving 11 bases between the germline ends. The germline CDR1 and CDR2 sequences are SGHNT and YYREEE (reference sequence). CDR3 sequence (DNA): TGTGCCAGCAGCTTGGGAGGGTCCCAGAATCAGCCCCAGCATTTT. This gives the protein CASSLGGSQNQPQHF.

The chain joins TRBV6-5 to TRBJ1-2, with D unresolved. The CDR3 consists of 13 residues. CDR1 MNHEY and CDR2 SVGAGI come from the germline V gene. With 6 bases removed from V and 3 bases from J, the gap between germline ends came to 11 bases. DNA of the CDR3: TGTGCCAGCAGCGGACGGAGAGACTATGGCTACACCTTC. Its protein product is CASSGRRDYGYTF.

The V gene is TRBV29-1, the J gene TRBJ2-7, with unresolved D. Germline V gene data show CDR1 as SQVTM and CDR2 as ANQGSEA. The CDR3 covers 10 residues. V was pared by 4 bases and J by 7 bases, with 8 bases between. CDR3 protein: CSVVGREQYF. As DNA, the CDR3 is TGCAGCGTTGTCGGCCGGGAGCAGTACTTC.

The chain links TRBV19 to TRBJ2-1, with a weak D call TRBD1 (5 bases). Germline values: CDR1 LNHDA, CDR2 SQIVND (reference sequence). The CDR3 length is 14 residues. The V gene lost 5 bases and the J gene lost 8 bases, with 16 bases spanning the gap. In nucleotides, the CDR3 is TGTGCCAGTAGTCCAGGGTCGATACGGGATGAGCAGTTCTTC. Translating it yields CASSPGSIRDEQFF.

The chain employs TRBV6-5 and TRBJ1-1, with 9 bases identical to TRBD1. CDR3 length: 14 amino acids. Germline V lookup: CDR1 MNHEY, CDR2 SVGAGI. J was trimmed by 1 base and V by 7 bases; bases with no gene match: 4. The CDR3 spells CASKPGQGNTEAFF. The CDR3 DNA sequence: TGTGCCAGCAAACCGGGACAGGGGAACACTGAAGCTTTCTTT.

The rearrangement links TRBV27 to TRBJ1-5, with D possibly TRBD1 on 5 matching bases. This CDR3 has 18 amino acids. Germline V lookup: CDR1 MNHEY, CDR2 SMNVEV (reference sequence). Trimming removed 3 bases from V and 0 bases from J, with 18 bases in between. DNA of the CDR3: TGTGCCAGCAGTTTCGCGGCAGGGTCTCCATATAGCAATCAGCCCCAGCATTTT. The encoded protein is CASSFAAGSPYSNQPQHF.

This clone was seen just once. The J gene is TRBJ1-1, the V gene TRBV6-6; a possible D gene is TRBD1 (5 bases). V was trimmed by 2 bases and J by 0 bases, leaving 10 bases between them. CDR3 length: 15 amino acids. Germline CDR1 MNHNY, CDR2 SVGAGI (reference sequence). This CDR3 reads CASSYRGSMNTEAFF. CDR3 DNA: TGTGCCAGCAGTTACAGGGGAAGCATGAACACTGAAGCTTTCTTT.

As to this clone: A junction boundary mismatches the germline segment, possibly from a read error. The chain uses TRBV7-7 and TRBJ2-3; no reliable D call. This CDR3 contains 15 residues. CDR1 is SSHAT and CDR2 is FNYEAQ in the germline V gene (reference sequence). CDR3 protein: CASSLRFGNTDTQYF. For the CDR3, the DNA is TGTGCTAGCAGCTTAAGGTTCGGAAACACAGATACGCAGTATTTT.

The chain has TRBV5-1 and TRBJ2-3; maybe TRBD2 (5 bases). The CDR3 length is 16 residues. The germline V gene has CDR1 SGHRS and CDR2 YFSETQ. Trimming removed 4 bases at V and 4 bases at J, with 19 bases between. The CDR3 spells CASSLSLFSRADTQYF. As DNA, the CDR3 is TGCGCCAGCAGCCTCTCTTTGTTTTCGCGGGCAGATACGCAGTATTTT.